This T cell receptor beta chain was captured in a study of T cell changes during pregnancy in multiple sclerosis. Assay used: immunoSEQ multiplex PCR; TCRdb lists only in-frame clones, some missing. The sample contains about 68,000 clones, 90% of which appear only once. Germline CDR1 is SGHTA and CDR2 is FQGTGA. The junction had 1 base not matched to a gene; V was cut back by 0 bases and J by 5 bases. This CDR3 contains 15 residues. This clonotype originated in a female donor with multiple sclerosis, enrolled in a pregnancy study. The chain recombines TRBV7-3 with TRBJ2-2; 9 nucleotides line up with TRBD2. Sequencing was performed on peripheral blood, taken in the third trimester of pregnancy. CDR3 coding DNA: TGTGCCAGCAGCTTAACTAGCGGGGGTACCGGGGAGCTGTTTTTT. Translating it yields CASSLTSGGTGELFF.